A selection of T cell receptor beta chains follows, all from one sample in a study of OX40 agonist ivuxolimab in advanced cancers. TCRdb's copy holds only in-frame clones and misses some; the assay was immunoSEQ multiplex PCR. The sample includes about 73,000 clones, around nine tenths seen only once; the top ten take more than 0.45%. Sequencing was performed on CD4+ or CD8+ T cells sorted from blood, taken in a trial of the OX40 agonist ivuxolimab. These receptor sequences come from an adult with an advanced solid tumor such as melanoma, head and neck, liver or kidney cancer. Each CDR3 is given with its conserved first and last residue. The D gene is left open where the match is weak. Clone size is given for some rows only: seen once, a few or many times, or a class if the clone is expanded.

clone_size	v_call	d_call	j_call	cdr3_aa	cdr3_nt
NA	TRBV18	NA	TRBJ2-3	CASSPGPEGTDTQYF	TGTGCCAGCTCACCGGGCCCAGAGGGAACAGATACGCAGTATTTT
once	TRBV6-5	TRBD2	TRBJ2-5	CATEMGGETQYF	TGTGCCACCGAAATGGGGGGGGAGACCCAGTACTTC
once	TRBV5-1	NA	TRBJ2-5	CASRDPQETQYF	TGCGCCAGCCGGGACCCCCAAGAGACCCAGTACTTC
NA	TRBV9	TRBD2	TRBJ2-1	CASSVGPRERNEQFF	TGTGCCAGCAGCGTAGGGCCGCGGGAGCGTAATGAGCAGTTCTTC
NA	TRBV9	NA	TRBJ1-2	CASSVERDAVRYGYTF	TGTGCCAGCAGCGTAGAAAGGGACGCGGTGCGCTATGGCTACACCTTC
NA	TRBV5-4	NA	TRBJ2-3	CASSLRGRDTQYF	TGTGCCAGCAGCTTACGGGGGCGGGATACGCAGTATTTT
NA	TRBV28	TRBD1	TRBJ2-7	CASKVGDRSYEQYF	TGTGCCAGCAAAGTAGGGGACAGATCCTACGAGCAGTACTTC
NA	TRBV2	NA	TRBJ2-2	CASRVLPFTGELFF	TGTGCCAGCAGAGTCCTTCCCTTTACCGGGGAGCTGTTTTTT
NA	TRBV7-8	NA	TRBJ2-7	CASSQYRGAYEQYF	TGTGCCAGCTCCCAGTATAGAGGGGCCTACGAGCAGTACTTC
NA	TRBV29-1	NA	TRBJ2-5	CSDDKETQYF	TGCAGCGACGACAAGGAGACCCAGTACTTC
NA	TRBV7-8	NA	TRBJ2-2	CASSLGSRTGELFF	TGTGCCAGCAGCTTAGGCAGTCGCACCGGGGAGCTGTTTTTT
NA	TRBV7-2	NA	TRBJ2-5	CASRRREETQYF	TGTGCCAGCAGGAGGCGGGAAGAGACCCAGTACTTC
once	TRBV4-2	NA	TRBJ2-7	CASSQGSRAGIHEQYF	TGTGCCAGCAGCCAGGGGAGCAGGGCGGGAATCCACGAGCAGTACTTC
NA	TRBV4-3	TRBD2	TRBJ2-5	CASSQDPGTTERTQYF	TGCGCCAGCAGCCAAGACCCTGGGACTACCGAACGGACCCAGTACTTC
NA	TRBV14	TRBD1	TRBJ2-7	CASSQLRGLLNEQYF	TGTGCCAGCAGCCAGCTCAGGGGGCTACTCAACGAGCAGTACTTC
NA	TRBV19	TRBD1	TRBJ1-1	CASSPKYGQGVPEAFF	TGTGCCAGTAGCCCCAAATACGGACAGGGCGTCCCTGAAGCTTTCTTT
NA	TRBV28	NA	TRBJ2-1	CASSPSGASREQFF	TGTGCCAGCAGTCCCTCCGGGGCCTCCCGAGAGCAGTTCTTC
NA	TRBV5-1	NA	TRBJ1-3	CASSLQVLSSGNTIYF	TGCGCCAGCAGCTTACAGGTCCTCTCCTCTGGAAACACCATATATTTT
NA	TRBV11-3	NA	TRBJ2-1	CASGSSYNEQFF	TGTGCCAGCGGGAGCTCCTACAATGAGCAGTTCTTC
NA	TRBV9	NA	TRBJ2-7	CASSVAATSYEQYF	TGTGCCAGCAGCGTAGCAGCCACCTCCTACGAGCAGTACTTC
NA	TRBV15	TRBD1	TRBJ2-4	CATSRDPDRGPRYF	TGTGCCACCAGCAGAGATCCGGACAGGGGGCCTAGGTACTTC
NA	TRBV7-2	TRBD2	TRBJ2-2	CASRTAGGGPSGGELFF	TGTGCCAGCAGAACCGCGGGAGGTGGACCCTCGGGCGGGGAGCTGTTTTTT
NA	TRBV29-1	NA	TRBJ1-1	CSVVSGAGTEAFF	TGCAGCGTTGTGTCTGGCGCTGGGACTGAAGCTTTCTTT
NA	TRBV29-1	TRBD2	TRBJ2-7	CSVVAGLSSYEQYF	TGCAGCGTAGTAGCGGGACTAAGCTCCTACGAGCAGTACTTC
once	TRBV27	NA	TRBJ2-1	CASSLSPGPPWGQFF	TGTGCCAGCAGTTTATCGCCGGGGCCTCCTTGGGGGCAGTTCTTC
NA	TRBV30	NA	TRBJ1-1	CARDGGAGNTEAFF	TGTGCCCGGGACGGAGGGGCGGGAAACACTGAAGCTTTCTTT
NA	TRBV27	NA	TRBJ2-5	CASSLNSLPETQYF	TGTGCCAGCAGTCTCAACAGTCTCCCCGAGACCCAGTACTTC
NA	TRBV7-2	NA	TRBJ2-3	CASSPRGVVADTQYF	TGTGCCAGCAGCCCTAGGGGGGTGGTTGCAGATACGCAGTATTTT
NA	TRBV7-9	TRBD1	TRBJ2-7	CASSQDRGIYEQYF	TGTGCCAGCAGCCAGGACAGGGGAATCTACGAGCAGTACTTC
NA	TRBV9	NA	TRBJ1-5	CASSVDGTPGQPQHF	TGTGCCAGCAGCGTTGACGGGACACCTGGTCAGCCCCAGCATTTT
NA	TRBV9	NA	TRBJ2-6	CASTSSYSGANVLTF	TGTGCCAGCACGTCGTCCTACTCTGGGGCCAACGTCCTGACTTTC
NA	TRBV28	TRBD2	TRBJ2-1	CASSIRTSGSNEQFF	TGTGCCAGCAGTATCAGGACTAGCGGGAGCAATGAGCAGTTCTTC
NA	TRBV5-6	TRBD2	TRBJ2-3	CASSTTSGSADTQYF	TGTGCCAGCTCTACGACTAGCGGGAGTGCAGATACGCAGTATTTT
NA	TRBV7-3	NA	TRBJ2-5	CASSLRIQETQYF	TGTGCCAGCTCCCTAAGGATTCAAGAGACCCAGTACTTC
once	TRBV11-2	NA	TRBJ2-5	CASSLDRIQQTQYF	TGTGCCAGCAGCTTAGATAGGATCCAACAGACCCAGTACTTC
NA	TRBV6-5	NA	TRBJ2-7	CASSYGVRGYEQYF	TGTGCCAGCAGTTACGGCGTCAGGGGCTACGAGCAGTACTTC
few	TRBV28	NA	TRBJ2-2	CASSLQPGNTGELFF	TGTGCCAGCAGTCTACAGCCGGGGAACACCGGGGAGCTGTTTTTT
NA	TRBV28	TRBD1	TRBJ2-2	CASRQGSTGELFF	TGTGCCAGCCGACAGGGGTCCACCGGGGAGCTGTTTTTT
NA	TRBV6-6	TRBD1	TRBJ2-1	CASSPRGGGGNEQFF	TGTGCCAGCAGTCCCCGAGGGGGCGGTGGGAATGAGCAGTTCTTC
NA	TRBV25-1	NA	TRBJ2-5	CASSKKDSKYQETQYF	TGTGCCAGCTCCAAAAAGGACTCGAAGTACCAAGAGACCCAGTACTTC
NA	TRBV7-9	TRBD2	TRBJ2-3	CASSRGASGRSGTDTQYF	TGTGCCAGCAGCAGGGGGGCCAGCGGGAGATCGGGCACAGATACGCAGTATTTT
NA	TRBV27	TRBD2	TRBJ2-1	CASSLSRLAVYVEQFF	TGTGCCAGCAGTTTGTCGAGACTAGCGGTTTACGTTGAGCAGTTCTTC
NA	TRBV6-5	NA	TRBJ1-2	CASSATGSGYTF	TGTGCCAGCAGTGCCACAGGGAGCGGCTACACCTTC
NA	TRBV10-3	NA	TRBJ2-7	CAISDGSYEQYF	TGTGCCATCAGCGACGGCTCCTACGAGCAGTACTTC
once	TRBV5-1	TRBD1	TRBJ1-1	CASSETGTGLTEAFF	TGCGCCAGCAGCGAAACCGGGACAGGGTTGACTGAAGCTTTCTTT
NA	TRBV30	NA	TRBJ2-4	CAWSVLQGPDIQYF	TGTGCCTGGAGTGTACTGCAGGGCCCGGACATTCAGTACTTC
once	TRBV6-1	TRBD2	TRBJ2-2	CASSEVLAVNTGELFF	TGTGCCAGCAGTGAAGTCCTAGCGGTTAACACCGGGGAGCTGTTTTTT
NA	TRBV28	NA	TRBJ2-7	CASSPNQGKGDEQYF	TGTGCCAGCAGTCCGAACCAGGGAAAAGGAGACGAGCAGTACTTC
NA	TRBV11-2	NA	TRBJ2-3	CASSPLVDTQYF	TGTGCCAGCAGCCCCTTGGTCGATACGCAGTATTTT
NA	TRBV19	TRBD2	TRBJ2-7	CASSTRLARSYEQYF	TGTGCCAGTAGTACCCGACTAGCACGAAGTTACGAGCAGTACTTC
NA	TRBV28	TRBD1	TRBJ2-5	CASSLPGQGPGTQYF	TGTGCCAGCAGTTTACCGGGACAGGGCCCAGGGACCCAGTACTTC
NA	TRBV21-1	NA	TRBJ1-6	CATVLSSELPSPLHF	TGTGCCACTGTCCTTTCGTCAGAACTCCCGTCACCCCTCCACTTT
NA	TRBV19	TRBD2	TRBJ2-1	CASKELAGSSYNEQFF	TGTGCCAGTAAAGAACTAGCGGGAAGCTCCTACAATGAGCAGTTCTTC
NA	TRBV5-1	TRBD1	TRBJ2-3	CASSPGTGRDTQYF	TGCGCCAGCAGTCCCGGGACAGGGAGGGATACGCAGTATTTT
NA	TRBV29-1	NA	TRBJ1-1	CSGFTGFRAFF	TGCAGCGGGTTTACAGGGTTCCGAGCTTTCTTT
few	TRBV5-1	NA	TRBJ2-5	CASKAGETQYF	TGCGCCAGCAAGGCGGGAGAGACCCAGTACTTC
NA	TRBV6-5	TRBD1	TRBJ1-2	CASSPTGVAYGYTF	TGTGCCAGCAGTCCGACAGGGGTCGCCTATGGCTACACCTTC